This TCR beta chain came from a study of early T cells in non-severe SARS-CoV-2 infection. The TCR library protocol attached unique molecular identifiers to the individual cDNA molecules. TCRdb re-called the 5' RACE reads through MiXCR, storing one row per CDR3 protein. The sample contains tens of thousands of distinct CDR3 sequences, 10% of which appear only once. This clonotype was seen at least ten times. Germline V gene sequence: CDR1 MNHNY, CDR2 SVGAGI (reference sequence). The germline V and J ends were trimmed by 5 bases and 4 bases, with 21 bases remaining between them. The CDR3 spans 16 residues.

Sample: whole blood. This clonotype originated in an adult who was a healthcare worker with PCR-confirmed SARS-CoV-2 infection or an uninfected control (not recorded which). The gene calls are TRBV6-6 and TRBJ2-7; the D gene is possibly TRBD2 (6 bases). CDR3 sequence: CASSRSSSAGPYEQYF. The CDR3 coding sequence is TGTGCCAGCAGTCGGTCCTCGTCGGCGGGACCTTACGAGCAGTACTTC.